This passage covers 13 T cell receptor beta chains from one sample sequenced in a study of CD8 T cells in Susac syndrome. RNA, at roughly 0.45 to 1 ug, was reverse transcribed with random hexamers. TCRdb ran MiXCR on the immunoSEQ multiplex PCR reads and lists one entry per CDR3 protein. This table has some 400,000 distinct CDR3 sequences, 75% to 90% appearing once. The sample taken for sequencing was CD8+ T cells from PBMCs. The receptors derive from a human donor with multiple sclerosis.

This sequence joins TRBV6-1 and TRBJ2-7; D not resolved. The V end was cut by 7 bases, the J end by 6 bases, with 19 bases between. Germline V lookup: CDR1 MNHNS, CDR2 SASEGT. The CDR3 totals 14 residues. CDR3 sequence: CASTSESGYPEQYF. In nucleotides, the CDR3 is TGTGCCAGCACCAGTGAGTCGGGCTACCCCGAGCAGTACTTC.

The genes are TRBV4-2 and TRBJ1-5, with 8 bases identical to TRBD1. This CDR3 comprises 14 residues. From germline, CDR1 is LGHNA and CDR2 YNFKEQ. V shed 1 base, J shed 7 bases, and the junction held 3 bases outside the gene matches. CDR3 residues: CASSQATGEQPQHF. CDR3 sequence (DNA): TGTGCCAGCAGCCAAGCGACAGGGGAACAGCCCCAGCATTTT.

V usage is TRBV30 and J usage is TRBJ2-2; D possibly uses TRBD1 or TRBD2 (5 bases each). The germline V and J ends were trimmed by 4 bases and 6 bases, with 9 bases remaining between them. Per germline, CDR1 GTSNPN and CDR2 SVGIG (reference sequence). The CDR3 covers 12 residues. This chain's CDR3 is CAWNGGPGELFF. The CDR3, as DNA: TGTGCCTGGAATGGGGGTCCCGGGGAGCTGTTTTTT.

The chain couples TRBV13 to TRBJ1-1; no reliable D call. The CDR3 has 15 residues. CDR1 and CDR2 from the germline V gene are PRHDT and FYEKMQ (reference sequence). V was trimmed by 5 bases and J by 5 bases, leaving 18 bases between them. The CDR3 coding sequence is TGTGCCAGCAGCGGAGGAAGCGAATATGGGACTGAAGCTTTCTTT. It translates to CASSGGSEYGTEAFF.

The chain is built from TRBV29-1 and TRBJ2-2, with D uncertain. The germline CDR1 and CDR2 sequences are SQVTM and ANQGSEA. The CDR3 runs 14 residues. Trimming removed 1 base from V and 0 bases from J, with 6 bases in between. CDR3 sequence (DNA): TGCAGCGTTGAAGGCCCCGCGAACACCGGGGAGCTGTTTTTT. Its translation: CSVEGPANTGELFF.

The CDR3 nucleotides are TGTGCCAGCAGTCCAAGCGAGGGTTCTTCCTACGAGCAGTACTTC. Amino acids: CASSPSEGSSYEQYF. V is TRBV7-9 and J is TRBJ2-7, with D possibly matching TRBD2 (5 bases). Trimming removed 6 bases at V and 1 base at J, with 16 bases between. The germline CDR1 and CDR2 sequences are SEHNR and FQNEAQ (reference sequence). CDR3 length: 15 amino acids.

The J gene is TRBJ2-7, the V gene TRBV11-2; 8 bases are shared with TRBD2. CDR1 is SGHAT, CDR2 FQNNGV, per germline. V trimming: 5 bases; J trimming: 3 bases; junction bases outside the gene matches: 18. The CDR3 runs 18 residues. The CDR3 here is CASSPTTPGELADYEQYF. The DNA for the CDR3 is TGTGCCAGCAGCCCAACGACCCCTGGGGAACTAGCGGACTACGAGCAGTACTTC.

This chain joins TRBV30 and TRBJ2-5; 9 bases fit TRBD2. The CDR3 has 15 residues. V lost 3 bases, J lost 3 bases, and 8 bases stayed unmatched. The germline V gene has CDR1 GTSNPN and CDR2 SVGIG (reference sequence). The CDR3 here is CAWSPTSGEEETQYF. For the CDR3, the DNA is TGTGCCTGGAGCCCGACTAGCGGAGAAGAAGAGACCCAGTACTTC.

The chain recombines TRBV27 with TRBJ1-1; D gene unclear. CDR3 length: 15 residues. V was trimmed by 4 bases and J by 0 bases, leaving 12 bases between them. Germline CDR1 is MNHEY and CDR2 is SMNVEV (reference sequence). This CDR3 is CASSSGWEMNTEAFF. In DNA form, the CDR3 reads TGTGCCAGCAGTTCAGGTTGGGAAATGAACACTGAAGCTTTCTTT.

The chain is built from TRBV25-1 and TRBJ1-1; D is unclear. The CDR3 extends over 13 amino acids. Germline values: CDR1 MGHDK, CDR2 SYGVNS. V was cut by 2 bases and J by 3 bases, with 7 bases left in between. The CDR3 DNA reads TGTGCCAGCAGTGAAACGGGGTACACTGAAGCTTTCTTT. Translating it yields CASSETGYTEAFF. The whole variable domain, filled in from reference TRBV25-1 and TRBJ1-1, reads EADIYQTPRYLVIGTGKKITLECSQTMGHDKMYWYQQDPGMELHLIHYSYGVNSTEKGDLSSESTVSRIRTEHFPLTLESARPSHTSQYLCASSETGYTEAFFGQGTRLTVV.

The count of this clonotype is one. This chain joins TRBV4-1 and TRBJ2-5; D unclear. The CDR3 is 13 residues long. V gave up 1 base and J gave up 5 bases, with 8 bases separating them. Germline V lookup: CDR1 MGHRA, CDR2 YSYEKL. DNA for the CDR3: TGCGCCAGCAGCCAAGTGTCCCCGGAGACCCAGTACTTC. It is translated as CASSQVSPETQYF.

This clonotype has a handful of counts. CDR3 region: CATIQDRNYGYTF. DNA for the CDR3: TGTGCCACCATCCAGGACAGAAACTATGGCTACACCTTC. The chain employs TRBV6-1 and TRBJ1-2; the D gene is possibly TRBD1 (6 bases). Germline V gene data show CDR1 as MNHNS and CDR2 as SASEGT. This CDR3 region has 13 residues. V lost 10 bases and J 2 bases, leaving 14 bases between the germline ends.

The chain combines TRBV30 with TRBJ1-1; D possibly corresponds to TRBD1 (5 bases). The V end was cut by 1 base, the J end by 3 bases, with 15 bases between. Per the germline V gene, CDR1 is GTSNPN and CDR2 is SVGIG (reference sequence). CDR3 length: 15 amino acids. For the CDR3, the DNA is TGTGCCTGGAGTGGTTTCGGGGCGAGGGACACTGAAGCTTTCTTT. Protein product: CAWSGFGARDTEAFF.